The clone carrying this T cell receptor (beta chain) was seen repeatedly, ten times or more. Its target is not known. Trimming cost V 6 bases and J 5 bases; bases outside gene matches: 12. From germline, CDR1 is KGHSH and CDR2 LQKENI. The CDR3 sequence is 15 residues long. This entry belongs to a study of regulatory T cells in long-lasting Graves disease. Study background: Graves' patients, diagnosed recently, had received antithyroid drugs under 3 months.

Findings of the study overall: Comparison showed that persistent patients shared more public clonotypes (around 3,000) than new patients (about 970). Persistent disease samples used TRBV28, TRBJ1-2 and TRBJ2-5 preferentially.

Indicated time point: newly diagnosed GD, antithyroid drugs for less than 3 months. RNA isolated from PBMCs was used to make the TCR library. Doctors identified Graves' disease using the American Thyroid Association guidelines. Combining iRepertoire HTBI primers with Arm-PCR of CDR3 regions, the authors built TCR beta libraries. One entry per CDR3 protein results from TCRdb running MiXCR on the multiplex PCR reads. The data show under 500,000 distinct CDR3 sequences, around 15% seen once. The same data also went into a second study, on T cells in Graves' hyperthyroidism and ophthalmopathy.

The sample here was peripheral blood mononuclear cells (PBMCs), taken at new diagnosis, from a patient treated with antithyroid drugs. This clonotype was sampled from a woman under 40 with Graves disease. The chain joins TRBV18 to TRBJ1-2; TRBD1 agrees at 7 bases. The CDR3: CASSPGTVSTYGYTF. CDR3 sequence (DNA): TGTGCCAGCTCCCCAGGGACAGTATCTACATATGGCTACACCTTC.